Sequencing of this TCR beta chain was carried out in a study of cytomegalovirus exposure and HLA in healthy donors. The study ran its PCR with 60 Vbeta and 13 Jbeta primers. Clones were sequenced by immunoSEQ multiplex PCR, and TCRdb holds only the in-frame ones, with some missing. Of about 150,000 clones in the sample, 9.7% were seen once. CDR1 and CDR2 (germline): DFQATT, SNEGSKA (reference sequence). The ends were cut back, 4 bases at V and 4 bases at J, with 5 bases in the middle. This CDR3 spans 11 amino acids. Sequenced sample: PBMCs. This TCR was sampled from a man between 45 and 60 years old in good health and CMV-seronegative. The rearrangement joins TRBV20-1 to TRBJ1-3, with D unclear. The chain's CDR3 is CSATLGNTIYF. The CDR3 DNA is TGCAGTGCTACCCTGGGAAACACCATATATTTT.